A single sample gave rise to the 6 T cell receptor beta chains below, sequenced in a study of T cell responses to AZD1222 COVID-19 vaccine. The repertoire was sequenced with immunoSEQ multiplex PCR; TCRdb's copy has only in-frame clones and lacks some. The repertoire holds some 150,000 clones, with roughly 92% as singletons. This sample comprised peripheral blood, obtained on day 0 of AZD1222 vaccination. Receptors originate from an adult in good health.

This chain joins TRBV3-1 (or the pseudogene TRBV3-2) and TRBJ2-7; 9 positions match TRBD2. Germline values: CDR1 LGHDT, CDR2 YNNKEL (reference sequence). V lost 3 bases, J lost 6 bases, and 12 bases stayed unmatched. The CDR3 covers 16 residues. The CDR3 region is CASSQGSVAGVGEQYF. The CDR3 region has the DNA TGTGCCAGCAGCCAGGGGTCAGTAGCGGGAGTGGGCGAGCAGTACTTC.

The chain uses TRBV7-8 and TRBJ1-1; tentative D call: TRBD1 (6 bases). Trimming took off 5 bases at V and 0 bases at J, with 10 bases between the two ends. In germline, CDR1 is SGHVS, CDR2 FQNEAQ. There are 14 residues in the CDR3. The CDR3 DNA is TGTGCCAGCAGCCCGGGACATATGAACACTGAAGCTTTCTTT. This translates into CASSPGHMNTEAFF.

V usage is TRBV5-5 and J usage is TRBJ1-1; 10 nucleotides agree with TRBD1. The CDR3 has 19 residues. Per the germline V gene, CDR1 is SGHKS and CDR2 is YYEKEE (reference sequence). Unmatched junction bases numbered 12, after V lost 0 bases and J lost 1 base. CDR3 DNA: TGTGCCAGCAGCTTGGGGTGGAGTAAGACAGGGGGCGCGAACACTGAAGCTTTCTTT. Amino acids: CASSLGWSKTGGANTEAFF.

The rearrangement uses TRBV7-9 and TRBJ1-2; D is unclear. There are 12 residues in the CDR3. V dropped 5 bases and J dropped 6 bases, with 10 bases sitting between them. Per the germline V gene, CDR1 is SEHNR and CDR2 is FQNEAQ (reference sequence). CDR3 sequence: CASSRPSDGYTF. The CDR3 nucleotides are TGTGCCAGCAGCAGGCCCTCGGATGGCTACACCTTC.

The rearrangement links TRBV28 to TRBJ1-3; 7 bases agree with TRBD1. This CDR3 spans 14 amino acids. Germline loops: CDR1 MDHEN, CDR2 SYDVKM. Trimming cost V 7 bases and J 0 bases; bases outside gene matches: 3. The CDR3 sequence: CASIRQGSGNTIYF. CDR3 in DNA: TGTGCCAGCATACGACAGGGCTCTGGAAACACCATATATTTT.

The CDR3 sequence: CASSYSYNEQFF. The CDR3 region has the DNA TGTGCCAGCAGCTACAGCTACAATGAGCAGTTCTTC. The chain is built from TRBV12-3 or TRBV12-4 and TRBJ2-1; no firm D call. CDR3 length equals 12 residues. V was trimmed by 6 bases and J by 3 bases, leaving 6 bases between them.